A selection of T cell receptor beta chains follows, all from one sample in a study of T cell repertoires and HLA-DP antigens. The data were produced by immunoSEQ multiplex PCR, yet TCRdb's version contains in-frame clones alone and is incomplete. Of over 60,000 clones detected, about four fifths appear once; the ten largest clones hold about 1.4%. Their antigens are not known. Sample: CD4+ T cells from PBMCs. These TCRs come from a man between 60 and 70 years old in good health and CMV-seronegative. Each CDR3 is given with its conserved first and last residue. A D gene is named only where the DNA matches it firmly. Size is stated for part of the rows, as once, few or many counts, or as a class when the clone is expanded.

>NA|NA|TRBV29-1|TRBJ2-1
CSVEELGKGAGPYNEQFF
TGCAGCGTTGAAGAATTGGGCAAGGGAGCGGGCCCCTACAATGAGCAGTTCTTC
>TRBD1|NA|TRBV10-1|TRBJ2-1
CASSGRQGVSYNEQFF
TGCGCCAGCAGCGGACGGCAGGGGGTATCCTACAATGAGCAGTTCTTC
>NA|NA|TRBV25-1|TRBJ2-1
CASSELESYNEQFF
TGTGCCAGCAGTGAACTAGAATCCTACAATGAGCAGTTCTTC
>TRBD1|NA|TRBV19|TRBJ2-1
CASSIGQGIKNEQFF
TGTGCCAGTAGTATCGGACAGGGGATTAAGAATGAGCAGTTCTTC
>NA|NA|TRBV5-1|TRBJ1-3
CASSPEGNTIYF
TGCGCCAGCAGCCCGGAAGGAAACACCATATATTTT
>TRBD1|NA|TRBV30|TRBJ1-1
CAWSETGATEAFF
TGTGCCTGGAGTGAGACAGGGGCCACTGAAGCTTTCTTT
>NA|NA|TRBV30|TRBJ2-4
CAWSPGANGNIQYF
TGTGCCTGGAGTCCGGGGGCAAACGGAAACATTCAGTACTTC
>TRBD1|NA|TRBV19|TRBJ2-1
CASSVERARQGTANEQFF
TGTGCCAGTAGTGTTGAGAGGGCCCGACAGGGGACAGCCAATGAGCAGTTCTTC
>TRBD1|few|TRBV5-1|TRBJ1-4
CASRQGAANEKLFF
TGCGCCAGCAGACAGGGGGCGGCTAATGAAAAACTGTTTTTT
>NA|NA|TRBV11-2|TRBJ2-6
CASSFGGYSGANVLTF
TGTGCCAGCAGCTTTGGGGGGTACTCTGGGGCCAACGTCCTGACTTTC
>NA|NA|TRBV11-2|TRBJ2-5
CASSPKEAVETQYF
TGTGCCAGCAGCCCTAAAGAGGCCGTAGAGACCCAGTACTTC
>NA|NA|TRBV7-2|TRBJ2-5
CASTLTPGETQYF
TGTGCCAGCACTCTTACACCCGGGGAGACCCAGTACTTC
>TRBD2|once|TRBV2|TRBJ2-1
CASTVLAGDNEQFF
TGTGCCAGCACTGTACTAGCGGGAGACAATGAGCAGTTCTTC
>NA|NA|TRBV7-9|TRBJ2-3
CASSLGRGGDGDTQYF
TGTGCCAGCAGCTTAGGTAGGGGAGGAGATGGAGATACGCAGTATTTT
>TRBD2|few|TRBV6-6|TRBJ2-3
CASSYSLRGGTDTQYF
TGTGCCAGCAGTTACTCGTTGCGGGGGGGGACAGATACGCAGTATTTT
>NA|many|TRBV5-4|TRBJ2-6
CASSLLKHVAGANVLTF
TGTGCCAGCAGCCTCTTAAAACACGTCGCTGGGGCCAACGTCCTGACTTTC
>NA|NA|TRBV7-2|TRBJ2-2
CASSPTGYGTGELFF
TGTGCCAGCAGCCCCACAGGGTATGGCACCGGGGAGCTGTTTTTT
>NA|few|TRBV19|TRBJ1-5
CASSMSDIRALYQPQHF
TGTGCCAGTAGTATGTCGGACATACGGGCCTTGTATCAGCCCCAGCATTTT